This TCR beta chain was found in a study of shared clonotypes between healthy human individuals. Concerning this clone itself: The sample contains more than one DNA sequence encoding this CDR3.

Data came from immunoSEQ multiplex PCR; TCRdb stores just in-frame clones and leaves some out. Found here are about 1,900,000 clones, 85% to 95% of them singletons; the top ten hold more than 0.95%. This CDR3 has 13 amino acids. V lost 3 bases and J lost 5, with 10 bases in between. Germline assignment: CDR1 SGHAT and CDR2 FQNNGV. CD45RO-negative CD8 cells positively selected for CCR7 made up the naive population, which excluded terminally differentiated effector memory CD45RA+ cells. V usage is TRBV11-2 and J usage is TRBJ1-1; D call uncertain. Sequenced: naive CD8+ T cells sorted from blood. The receptor was isolated from a man younger than 35 in good health. DNA of the CDR3: TGTGCCAGCAGCTTCGGGGTTGGGACTGAAGCTTTCTTT. Translated: CASSFGVGTEAFF.